Shown below are 18 T cell receptor beta chains from a single sample sequenced in a study of T cell repertoires in cytomegalovirus infection. TCRdb reprocessed the reads via MiXCR and lists one record per CDR3 protein. The table has around 210,000 distinct CDR3 sequences, around 6.4% seen once; the top ten hold around 6.5%. Sequencing was performed on PBMCs. All receptors come from a human donor in good health (CMV status not recorded). Some clones in this sample may be carry-over from other donors' samples.

The table lists this clonotype with many counts. The chain's CDR3 is CAVAGLDTQYF. In nucleotides, the CDR3 is TGTGCCGTGGCAGGTTTAGATACGCAGTATTTT. V and J are TRBV27 and TRBJ2-3, with D hard to call. Germline V CDR1 and CDR2: MNHEY, SMNVEV (reference sequence). The CDR3 extends over 11 amino acids. Trimming cost V 11 bases and J 5 bases, with 11 bases left between them.

This clonotype has a count of ten or more. V and J are TRBV29-1 and TRBJ1-2; weak D call: TRBD1 (5 bases). CDR1 SQVTM and CDR2 ANQGSEA come from the germline V gene. This CDR3 has 13 residues. Trimming removed 1 base from V and 4 bases from J, with 10 bases in between. CDR3 bases: TGCAGCGTTGAAGGCAGGGCCGGCTATGGCTACACCTTC. Its translation: CSVEGRAGYGYTF. Together with reference TRBV29-1 and TRBJ1-2, the CDR3 gives the full variable domain: SAVISQKPSRDICQRGTSLTIQCQVDSQVTMMFWYRQQPGQSLTLIATANQGSEATYESGFVIDKFPISRPNLTFSTLTVSNMSPEDSSIYLCSVEGRAGYGYTFGSGTRLTVV.

In its sample, this clonotype was seen a few times. This rearrangement joins TRBV20-1 to TRBJ2-5, with 9 bases lining up with TRBD2. Losses at the gene ends were 6 bases for V and 5 bases for J; bases not matched to a gene: 10. The CDR3 covers 14 residues. Germline loops: CDR1 DFQATT, CDR2 SNEGSKA (reference sequence). The CDR3 sequence is CSATIAGAWETQYF. As DNA, the CDR3 is TGCAGTGCAACTATAGCGGGGGCTTGGGAGACCCAGTACTTC.

The table lists this clonotype with many counts. The CDR3 loop reads CASSLNPSQFF. The CDR3 region has the DNA TGTGCCAGCAGTTTAAACCCTTCGCAGTTCTTC. This rearrangement joins TRBV12-3 or TRBV12-4 to TRBJ2-1; D gene unclear. V dropped 2 bases and J dropped 12 bases, with 8 bases sitting between them. The CDR3 runs 11 residues.

This clonotype was seen ten or more times. The chain uses TRBV25-1 and TRBJ1-2; TRBD1 matches at 8 bases. The V and J ends lost 2 bases and 8 bases, in that order; junction bases with no gene match: 7. The CDR3 totals 14 residues. The V gene's germline CDR1 is MGHDK and CDR2 SYGVNS. The chain's CDR3 is CASSEVGQGWGYTF. CDR3 DNA: TGTGCCAGCAGTGAAGTAGGACAGGGATGGGGCTACACCTTC.

This clonotype was picked up many times. The chain employs TRBV20-1 and TRBJ2-5; TRBD2 matches at 12 bases. The trim removed 3 bases at V and 4 bases at J, leaving 15 bases unmatched. This CDR3 is 18 amino acids long. The germline CDR1 and CDR2 sequences are DFQATT and SNEGSKA (reference sequence). The CDR3 is CSASPLLAGGPGGETQYF. The CDR3 nucleotides are TGCAGTGCTAGTCCCCTTCTAGCGGGGGGGCCAGGGGGAGAGACCCAGTACTTC.

This clonotype was observed a handful of times. The chain couples TRBV29-1 to TRBJ2-7; TRBD1 matches 7 bases. CDR1 is SQVTM and CDR2 is ANQGSEA in the germline V gene. V lost 6 bases to trimming and J lost 3 bases; unmatched junction nucleotides: 5. The CDR3 has 12 residues. CDR3 DNA: TGCAGCGTAAAAACAGGGGACTACGAGCAGTACTTC. Translating gives CSVKTGDYEQYF.

This clonotype was picked up many times. The J gene is TRBJ1-1, the V gene TRBV7-9; D is undetermined. This CDR3 contains 15 residues. CDR1 is SEHNR and CDR2 is FQNEAQ in the germline V gene (reference sequence). V lost 1 base to trimming and J lost 6 bases, with 15 bases between them. CDR3 loop: CASSLDGGGVSEAFF. The CDR3 DNA follows: TGTGCCAGCAGCTTAGACGGAGGTGGCGTCTCTGAAGCTTTCTTT.

This clonotype was seen at least ten times. The chain employs TRBV25-1 and TRBJ1-2, with D hard to call. Germline CDR1 reads MGHDK; CDR2 reads SYGVNS. V dropped 4 bases and J dropped 1 base, with 7 bases sitting between them. The CDR3 extends over 13 amino acids. CDR3 sequence reads: CASSVTSNYGYTF. As DNA, the CDR3 is TGTGCCAGCAGTGTAACAAGTAACTATGGCTACACCTTC.

This clonotype was counted many times. The V call is TRBV15, the J call TRBJ2-5; unclear D gene. CDR1 and CDR2 from the germline V gene are LNHNV and YYDKDF (reference sequence). Trimming removed 0 bases from V and 2 bases from J, with 10 bases in between. The CDR3 has 15 amino acids. Here the CDR3 DNA reads TGTGCCACCAGCAGAGATGTCCTCTCGCAAGAGACCCAGTACTTC. As protein: CATSRDVLSQETQYF. Looking up the rest from reference TRBV15 and TRBJ2-5 gives the full variable domain: DAMVIQNPRYQVTQFGKPVTLSCSQTLNHNVMYWYQQKSSQAPKLLFHYYDKDFNNEADTPDNFQSRRPNTSFCFLDIRSPGLGDTAMYLCATSRDVLSQETQYFGPGTRLLVL.

Many counts were recorded for this clonotype. This chain uses TRBV7-2 with TRBJ2-7; tentatively, D is TRBD2 (5 bases). V was shortened by 5 bases and J by 2 bases, with 13 bases between the two germline ends. The length of the CDR3 is 14 residues. From germline, CDR1 is SGHTA and CDR2 FQGNSA. This chain's CDR3 is CASSRTEVTYEQYF. Here the CDR3 DNA reads TGTGCCAGCAGCCGCACGGAGGTGACCTACGAGCAGTACTTC.

This clonotype was seen repeatedly, ten times or more. V gene TRBV29-1 combines with J gene TRBJ1-1; D is unclear. The CDR3 extends over 13 amino acids. From germline, CDR1 is SQVTM and CDR2 ANQGSEA. Trimming shortened V by 0 bases and J by 14 bases, and 19 bases separated the two germline ends. CDR3 residues: CSVEDQVTGGSFF. In nucleotides, the CDR3 is TGCAGCGTTGAAGACCAAGTGACGGGAGGAAGCTTCTTT.

This clonotype occurred many times. The gene calls are TRBV7-2 and TRBJ1-2; 7 nucleotides align to TRBD1. Germline V CDR1 and CDR2: SGHTA, FQGNSA. This CDR3 has 15 residues. V lost 2 bases and J lost 5; bases outside the gene matches: 8. DNA of the CDR3: TGTGCCAGCAGCTTATCACCCGGGACAGTATATGGCTACACCTTC. Translation gives CASSLSPGTVYGYTF.

Ten or more counts support this clonotype. The chain carries TRBV7-6 and TRBJ2-2; 9 bases are shared with TRBD1. CDR3 size: 16 residues. V gave up 5 bases and J gave up 1 base; unmatched junction bases: 5. Germline loops: CDR1 SGHVS, CDR2 FNYEAQ. The CDR3 loop is CASSRGTGMNTGELFF. The CDR3 nucleotides read TGTGCCAGCAGCCGTGGGACAGGGATGAACACCGGGGAGCTGTTTTTT.

This clonotype has ten or more counts. The chain is built from TRBV28 and TRBJ2-3; 10 bases align to TRBD2. The length of the CDR3 is 15 residues. V was clipped by 2 bases and J by 1 base; unmatched bases: 0. CDR1 and CDR2 from the germline V gene are MDHEN and SYDVKM. The CDR3 DNA reads TGTGCCAGCAGTTTAAGCGGGGGGGGCACAGATACGCAGTATTTT. Translation: CASSLSGGGTDTQYF.

This clonotype was seen ten or more times. This chain joins TRBV7-2 and TRBJ2-5, with a weak D call TRBD2 (5 bases). Trimming shortened V by 4 bases and J by 4 bases, and 16 bases separated the two germline ends. This CDR3 spans 15 amino acids. Looked up from germline, CDR1 is SGHTA and CDR2 is FQGNSA. CDR3: CASSSNLATGETQYF. The CDR3 DNA follows: TGTGCCAGCAGCTCCAACCTAGCTACGGGAGAGACCCAGTACTTC.

This clonotype was counted at least ten times. This chain joins TRBV7-2 and TRBJ2-7; 16 positions match TRBD2. This CDR3 region has 17 residues. V gave up 0 bases and J gave up 2 bases; unmatched junction bases: 1. Germline V gene sequence: CDR1 SGHTA, CDR2 FQGNSA. CDR3 protein: CASSLAGTSGGAYEQYF. The CDR3 coding sequence is TGTGCCAGCAGCTTAGCGGGGACTAGCGGGGGGGCCTACGAGCAGTACTTC.

This clonotype has a count of ten or more. The CDR3 DNA is TGTGCCAGCAGCCTTCGGGACAGGGAGAACACCGGGGAGCTGTTTTTT. It translates to CASSLRDRENTGELFF. This chain connects TRBV7-9 to TRBJ2-2; TRBD1 matches at 9 bases. The junction had 5 bases not matched to a gene; V was cut back by 5 bases and J by 1 base. There are 16 residues in the CDR3. Germline CDR1 reads SEHNR; CDR2 reads FQNEAQ (reference sequence).